The sample holds one count of the clone carrying this TCR beta chain. This entry belongs to a study of PD-1 blockade in classical Hodgkin lymphoma. The CDR3 runs 15 residues. Looked up from germline, CDR1 is SGHDT and CDR2 is YYEEEE. V was clipped by 4 bases and J by 4 bases, with 12 bases between them. Time point noted: cycle 4 day 1 (C4D1), after more than five weeks of nivolumab. Every patient was affected by relapse after autologous stem cell transplantation, while exposure to brentuximab vedotin was not uniform. It was by magnetic negative selection that CD4+ T cells were purified from thawed PBMCs. Produced via immunoSEQ multiplex PCR; TCRdb's table is partial and in-frame only. The table shows around 30,000 clones, with 80% to 95% occurring only once.

The source is a human donor with classical Hodgkin lymphoma. The specimen comprised CD4+ T cells from blood, sampled before the fourth cycle of nivolumab. This rearrangement joins TRBV5-6 to TRBJ2-6; D remains ambiguous. CDR3 protein: CASSLPLGGANVLTF. DNA of the CDR3: TGTGCCAGCAGCCTCCCTTTGGGGGGGGCCAACGTCCTGACTTTC.